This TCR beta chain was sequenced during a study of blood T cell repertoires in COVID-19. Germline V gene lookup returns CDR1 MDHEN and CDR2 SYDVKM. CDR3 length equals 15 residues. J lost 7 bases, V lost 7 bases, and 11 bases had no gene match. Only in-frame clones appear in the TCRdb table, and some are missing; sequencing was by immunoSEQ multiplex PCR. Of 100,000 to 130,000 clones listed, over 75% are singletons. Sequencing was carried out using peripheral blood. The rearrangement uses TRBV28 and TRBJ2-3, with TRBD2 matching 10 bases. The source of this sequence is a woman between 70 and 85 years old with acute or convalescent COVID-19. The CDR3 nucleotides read TGTGCCAGCACTACGAGCGGGAGGGATGGGAATACGCAGTATTTT. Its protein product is CASTTSGRDGNTQYF.